This T cell receptor beta chain was retrieved from a study of control samples from healthy donors and cancer patients. Clones were sequenced by immunoSEQ multiplex PCR, and TCRdb holds only the in-frame ones, with some missing. In the table there are some 150,000 clones, 91% of which are singletons. The V segment lost 5 bases and the J segment 0 bases; nucleotides outside the gene matches: 7. In germline, CDR1 is MDHEN, CDR2 SYDVKM. The CDR3 extends over 15 amino acids. This receptor was identified in a woman in her 30s in good health. The V and J genes are TRBV28 and TRBJ2-7; 7 bases are shared with TRBD1. The sample consisted of blood. The CDR3 region has the DNA TGTGCCAGCAGTCCGAGAAACAGGGGCTCCTACGAGCAGTACTTC. It encodes CASSPRNRGSYEQYF.